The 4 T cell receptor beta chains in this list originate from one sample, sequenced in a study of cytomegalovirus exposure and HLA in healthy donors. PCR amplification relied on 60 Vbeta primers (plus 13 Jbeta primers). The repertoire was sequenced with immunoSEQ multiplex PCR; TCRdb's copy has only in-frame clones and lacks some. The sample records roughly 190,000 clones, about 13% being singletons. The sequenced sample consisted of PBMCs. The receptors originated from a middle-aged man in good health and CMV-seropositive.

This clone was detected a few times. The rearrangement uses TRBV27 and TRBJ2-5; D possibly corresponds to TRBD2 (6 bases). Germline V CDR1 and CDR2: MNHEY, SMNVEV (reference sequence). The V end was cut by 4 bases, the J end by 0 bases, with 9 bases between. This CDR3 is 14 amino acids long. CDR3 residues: CASSSGLNQETQYF. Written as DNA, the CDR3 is TGTGCCAGCAGTTCGGGACTTAACCAAGAGACCCAGTACTTC.

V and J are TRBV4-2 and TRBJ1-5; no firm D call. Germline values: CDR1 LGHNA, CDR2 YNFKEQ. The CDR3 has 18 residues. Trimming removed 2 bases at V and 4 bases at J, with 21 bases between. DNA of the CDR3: TGTGCCAGCAGCCAAATTGCCGACGACCGACTACCTAATCAGCCCCAGCATTTT. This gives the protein CASSQIADDRLPNQPQHF.

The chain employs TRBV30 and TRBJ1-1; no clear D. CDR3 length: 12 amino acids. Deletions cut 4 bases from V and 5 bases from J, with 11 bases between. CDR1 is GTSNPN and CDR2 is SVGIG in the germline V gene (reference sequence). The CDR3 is CAWTVGGTEAFF. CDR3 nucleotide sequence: TGTGCCTGGACGGTAGGAGGGACTGAAGCTTTCTTT.

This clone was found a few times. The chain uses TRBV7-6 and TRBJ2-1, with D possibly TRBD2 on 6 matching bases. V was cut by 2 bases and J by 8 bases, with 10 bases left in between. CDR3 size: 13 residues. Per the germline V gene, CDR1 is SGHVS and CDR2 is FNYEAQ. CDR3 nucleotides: TGTGCCAGCAGCTTACGGGGGTCCGATGAGCAGTTCTTC. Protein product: CASSLRGSDEQFF.